The 21 T cell receptor beta chains given below trace back to one sample, sequenced in a study of T-cell reconstitution after alpha-beta-depleted transplantation in children. Researchers prepared the TCRbeta library using unique molecular identifiers, the study reports. Via MiXCR, TCRdb re-called the PCR reads, giving one row per CDR3 protein. The sample has 200,000 to 250,000 distinct CDR3 sequences, 6.6% seen once. The material was PBMCs, obtained before TCRalphabeta/CD19-depleted stem cell transplant. The origin of the receptors is a boy younger than 10 with acute lymphoblastic leukemia, due to receive a stem cell transplant.

This clonotype was seen many times. The gene calls are TRBV20-1 and TRBJ1-1; D possibly corresponds to TRBD1 (5 bases). The V and J ends lost 5 bases and 0 bases respectively, with 19 bases between them. The CDR3 has 16 residues. The germline gives CDR1 DFQATT, CDR2 SNEGSKA (reference sequence). This chain's CDR3 is CSAFTVRDGLNTEAFF. In DNA form, the CDR3 reads TGCAGTGCTTTTACCGTAAGGGACGGTCTGAACACTGAAGCTTTCTTT.

The rearrangement links TRBV7-9 to TRBJ2-7; 11 bases match TRBD2. There are 14 residues in the CDR3. After removal of 8 bases from V and 6 bases from J, the junction contained 9 bases not matched to a gene. Germline V lookup: CDR1 SEHNR, CDR2 FQNEAQ (reference sequence). The CDR3 nucleotides are TGTGCCAGCGGAGAGACTAGCGGGAATCTCGAGCAGTACTTC. As protein: CASGETSGNLEQYF.

The table lists this clonotype with many counts. CDR3 sequence reads: CSAPAPGTSVSSTDTQYF. Written as DNA, the CDR3 is TGCAGTGCCCCAGCCCCCGGGACTAGCGTATCTAGCACAGATACGCAGTATTTT. The gene calls are TRBV20-1 and TRBJ2-3; 10 nucleotides align to TRBD2. V lost 6 bases and J lost 0; bases outside the gene matches: 15. The CDR3 is made up of 18 amino acids. Germline V CDR1 and CDR2: DFQATT, SNEGSKA (reference sequence).

This clonotype appeared many times. The chain employs TRBV7-2 and TRBJ2-1, with TRBD2 identical over 10 bases. The trim removed 7 bases at V and 2 bases at J, leaving 5 bases unmatched. Per the germline V gene, CDR1 is SGHTA and CDR2 is FQGNSA. This CDR3 region has 15 residues. The CDR3 is CASKREGYTYNEQFF. The DNA of the CDR3 is TGTGCCAGCAAGCGGGAGGGCTATACCTACAATGAGCAGTTCTTC.

This clonotype was observed at least ten times. A read error may produce the germline difference seen at one junction end. The CDR3 sequence is CSGEGVGNTIYF. CDR3 bases: TGCAGCGGTGAAGGAGTTGGAAACACCATATATTTT. The rearrangement joins TRBV29-1 to TRBJ1-3; D unclear. Germline V gene lookup returns CDR1 SQVTM and CDR2 ANQGSEA. The CDR3 spans 12 residues.

This clonotype was seen a handful of times. In DNA, the CDR3 is TGTGCCAGCAGTTTCCAAGGACAGCACAATCAGCCCCAGCATTTT. Its translation is CASSFQGQHNQPQHF. This chain uses TRBV27 with TRBJ1-5; a possible D gene is TRBD1 (6 bases). Trimming took off 3 bases at V and 3 bases at J, with 12 bases between the two ends. The germline V gene has CDR1 MNHEY and CDR2 SMNVEV (reference sequence). The CDR3 covers 15 residues.

This clonotype was observed at least ten times. This sequence joins TRBV2 and TRBJ1-1; tentatively, D is TRBD1 (5 bases). Germline values: CDR1 SNHLY, CDR2 FYNNEI. This CDR3 has 13 amino acids. V dropped 5 bases and J dropped 1 base, with 8 bases sitting between them. The DNA of the CDR3 is TGTGCCAGCAGTTCCGACAGGAACACTGAAGCTTTCTTT. Translation gives CASSSDRNTEAFF. Full variable domain (remainder filled in from reference TRBV2 and TRBJ1-1): EPEVTQTPSHQVTQMGQEVILRCVPISNHLYFYWYRQILGQKVEFLVSFYNNEISEKSEIFDDQFSVERPDGSNFTLKIRSTKLEDSAMYFCASSSDRNTEAFFGQGTRLTVV.

The table lists this clonotype with many counts. This chain joins TRBV27 and TRBJ2-2; D is perhaps TRBD1 or TRBD2 (5 bases each). Trimming removed 3 bases at V and 4 bases at J, with 12 bases between. The CDR3 sequence is 15 residues long. CDR1 is MNHEY, CDR2 SMNVEV, per germline (reference sequence). The CDR3, as DNA: TGTGCCAGCAGTTTTCAGGGAGAGAGCACCGGGGAGCTGTTTTTT. As protein: CASSFQGESTGELFF.

Many counts were recorded for this clonotype. This chain uses TRBV29-1 with TRBJ2-7; D may be TRBD2 (6 bases). The V gene lost 4 bases and the J gene lost 3 bases, with 13 bases spanning the gap. Germline assignment: CDR1 SQVTM and CDR2 ANQGSEA. There are 13 residues in the CDR3. The DNA of the CDR3 is TGCAGCGTTGCTCCGGGAGTCAGCTACGAGCAGTACTTC. Translation: CSVAPGVSYEQYF.

This clonotype was detected many times. V and J are TRBV27 and TRBJ1-2; D gene unclear. Germline V lookup: CDR1 MNHEY, CDR2 SMNVEV (reference sequence). The CDR3 runs to 14 residues. Trimming shortened V by 4 bases and J by 0 bases, and 9 bases separated the two germline ends. CDR3 sequence reads: CASSSGVANYGYTF. CDR3 in DNA: TGTGCCAGCAGTTCGGGAGTCGCTAACTATGGCTACACCTTC.

The rearrangement links TRBV7-2 to TRBJ2-7, with D possibly being TRBD1 or TRBD2 (5 bases each). The CDR3 totals 15 residues. V shed 5 bases and J shed 5 bases, with 19 bases lying between them. Germline V CDR1 and CDR2: SGHTA, FQGNSA. The CDR3, as DNA: TGTGCCAGCAGCCCTTACAGTTGGGGGTACGACGAGCAGTACTTC. Encoded protein: CASSPYSWGYDEQYF.

This clonotype was seen a handful of times. The rearrangement joins TRBV7-2 to TRBJ2-7, with D possibly matching TRBD1 (6 bases). V lost 5 bases and J 3 bases, leaving 20 bases between the germline ends. CDR1 is SGHTA, CDR2 FQGNSA, per germline. The CDR3 consists of 16 residues. The CDR3 DNA sequence: TGTGCCAGCAGCCTACGAATAAACCGGGACAACTACGAGCAGTACTTC. Residues: CASSLRINRDNYEQYF.

This clonotype showed up many times. J is TRBJ2-7 and V is TRBV28; possible D gene TRBD1, 6 bases. Germline-derived CDR1 and CDR2 are MDHEN and SYDVKM. Trimming pared 6 bases from V and 0 bases from J, leaving 18 bases between. CDR3 length equals 16 residues. The chain's CDR3 is CASRTAQGPASYEQYF. The CDR3 nucleotides read TGTGCCAGCAGAACCGCGCAGGGGCCTGCCTCCTACGAGCAGTACTTC.

This clonotype was detected many times. The chain couples TRBV30 to TRBJ2-7; possible D gene TRBD1, 5 bases. Germline V gene data show CDR1 as GTSNPN and CDR2 as SVGIG (reference sequence). This CDR3 region has 14 residues. Between the trimmed V and J ends, which lost 3 bases and 2 bases, there was a span of 14 bases. CDR3 residues: CAWSMGDRTYEQYF. In DNA form, the CDR3 reads TGTGCCTGGAGCATGGGTGACAGAACCTACGAGCAGTACTTC.

This clonotype was seen only a few times. V is TRBV7-8 and J is TRBJ2-7; unclear D gene. V lost 6 bases and J lost 5, with 20 bases in between. The CDR3 sequence is 15 residues long. Germline loops: CDR1 SGHVS, CDR2 FQNEAQ. CDR3 in DNA: TGTGCCAGCAGTTCCTCTGGGCAGGCTAGTCACGAGCAGTACTTC. This codes for CASSSSGQASHEQYF.

This clonotype was recorded many times. The V and J genes are TRBV20-1 and TRBJ1-3; the D gene is possibly TRBD1 (6 bases). Germline CDR1 is DFQATT and CDR2 is SNEGSKA (reference sequence). Trimming took off 6 bases at V and 1 base at J, with 13 bases between the two ends. The CDR3 has 14 amino acids. This CDR3 reads CSAVQGSSGNTIYF. CDR3 bases: TGCAGTGCCGTCCAGGGGTCATCTGGAAACACCATATATTTT.

This clonotype was seen at least ten times. This chain uses TRBV12-3 or TRBV12-4 with TRBJ2-4; 7 bases line up with TRBD2. V lost 3 bases to trimming and J lost 0 bases; unmatched junction nucleotides: 8. This CDR3 contains 17 residues. The CDR3: CASSFEVRELAKNIQYF. The DNA for the CDR3 is TGTGCCAGCAGTTTTGAGGTGCGGGAGCTAGCCAAAAACATTCAGTACTTC.

This clonotype was detected ten times or more. V and J are TRBV4-3 and TRBJ2-1, with unresolved D. V lost 1 base, J lost 2 bases, and 3 bases lay in between. CDR1 LGHNA and CDR2 YSLEER come from the germline V gene. The CDR3 has 13 amino acids. This CDR3 reads CASSQGAYNEQFF. DNA for the CDR3: TGCGCCAGCAGCCAAGGGGCCTACAATGAGCAGTTCTTC.

This clonotype occurred a few times. V and J are TRBV28 and TRBJ2-2; the match to TRBD1 covers 8 bases. V lost 3 bases and J lost 6; bases outside the gene matches: 3. The CDR3 has 14 residues. Germline CDR1 is MDHEN and CDR2 is SYDVKM. CDR3: CASSFTTGAGELFF. The CDR3 region has the DNA TGTGCCAGCAGTTTTACGACAGGGGCCGGGGAGCTGTTTTTT.

CDR3 region: CASSQEPAALINTQYF. The CDR3 bases are TGCGCCAGCAGCCAAGAACCAGCGGCTTTAATAAATACGCAGTATTTT. The chain employs TRBV4-3 and TRBJ2-3; D is possibly TRBD2 (5 bases). Trimming shortened V by 0 bases and J by 7 bases, and 17 bases separated the two germline ends. The CDR3 extends over 16 amino acids. CDR1 is LGHNA and CDR2 is YSLEER in the germline V gene.

This clonotype appeared many times. The genes are TRBV3-1 and TRBJ2-5; perhaps TRBD2 as D (6 bases). CDR1 and CDR2 from the germline V gene are LGHDT and YNNKEL (reference sequence). This CDR3 is built from 18 residues. V was pared by 0 bases and J by 5 bases, with 22 bases between. Here the CDR3 DNA reads TGTGCCAGCAGCCAAGATCCCCGACACCGCGGGGAGAGGGAGACCCAGTACTTC. Amino acid sequence: CASSQDPRHRGERETQYF.